Below are 23 T cell receptor beta chains sequenced from a single sample in a study of neoadjuvant anti-PD-1 for oral cavity cancer. Sequencing used immunoSEQ multiplex PCR; TCRdb keeps in-frame clones, though not all of them. The sample carries about 16,000 clones, less than 80% recorded once. Specimen: PBMCs, collected before nivolumab (anti-PD-1) treatment. The receptors shown here come from a person aged 35-80 years with oral cavity squamous cell carcinoma.

The rearrangement uses TRBV29-1 and TRBJ2-3, with D unresolved. Trimming cost V 4 bases and J 1 base, with 9 bases left between them. There are 13 residues in the CDR3. The V gene's germline CDR1 is SQVTM and CDR2 ANQGSEA. The CDR3 coding sequence is TGCAGCGTTGCGGTCAGGCGCACAGATACGCAGTATTTT. This translates into CSVAVRRTDTQYF.

This clone has a handful of counts. The rearrangement joins TRBV19 to TRBJ1-5; 7 bases fit TRBD1. CDR1 is LNHDA, CDR2 SQIVND, per germline (reference sequence). CDR3 length equals 12 residues. The V and J ends lost 8 bases and 7 bases, in that order; junction bases with no gene match: 5. The CDR3 sequence is CASSGGGQPQHF. CDR3 DNA sequence: TGTGCCAGTTCAGGGGGAGGACAGCCCCAGCATTTT.

The rearrangement uses TRBV4-1 and TRBJ1-3; tentatively, D is TRBD1 (5 bases). Germline V lookup: CDR1 MGHRA, CDR2 YSYEKL. With 0 bases removed from V and 4 bases from J, the gap between germline ends came to 7 bases. The CDR3 totals 14 residues. CDR3 DNA sequence: TGCGCCAGCAGCCAAGATGGGGGGGGAAACACCATATATTTT. Translated: CASSQDGGGNTIYF.

This chain links TRBV7-2 with TRBJ2-7, with 12 bases identical to TRBD2. CDR1 and CDR2 from the germline V gene are SGHTA and FQGNSA. The CDR3 totals 15 residues. With 1 base clipped from V and 4 bases from J, the junction kept 2 bases outside the gene matches. This chain's CDR3 is CASSLGTSGVYEQYF. CDR3 DNA sequence: TGTGCCAGCAGCTTAGGGACTAGCGGGGTTTACGAGCAGTACTTC.

This sequence joins TRBV19 and TRBJ2-1; 13 bases agree with TRBD2. This CDR3 has 19 residues. Germline V gene sequence: CDR1 LNHDA, CDR2 SQIVND (reference sequence). The V gene end was trimmed by 1 base and the J gene end by 4 bases; junction bases not matched to a gene: 10. The CDR3 loop is CASSIARRTSGGYYNEQFF. For the CDR3, the DNA is TGTGCCAGTAGTATAGCGAGGAGGACTAGCGGGGGTTATTACAATGAGCAGTTCTTC.

The chain combines TRBV7-8 with TRBJ1-3, with no clear D. V was shortened by 3 bases and J by 0 bases, with 3 bases between the two germline ends. CDR1 and CDR2 (germline): SGHVS, FQNEAQ. The CDR3 has 13 residues. CDR3 sequence: CASSFPSGNTIYF. In DNA form, the CDR3 reads TGTGCCAGCAGCTTCCCCTCTGGAAACACCATATATTTT.

The chain carries TRBV5-1 and TRBJ2-7, with 12 nucleotides matching TRBD2. J gave up 7 bases and V 4 bases, and 6 bases lay outside the gene matches. CDR3 size: 14 residues. Germline V gene sequence: CDR1 SGHRS, CDR2 YFSETQ. This chain's CDR3 is CASSDLAGGREQYF. The DNA for the CDR3 is TGCGCCAGCAGCGACCTAGCGGGAGGGCGGGAGCAGTACTTC.

This rearrangement joins TRBV7-9 to TRBJ2-7; TRBD1 might be the D (6 bases). V gave up 6 bases and J gave up 6 bases, with 18 bases separating them. CDR3 size: 14 residues. The germline V gene encodes CDR1 SEHNR and CDR2 FQNEAQ (reference sequence). In DNA form, the CDR3 reads TGTGCCAGCAGTTCGGAACTAACAGGGCTCGAGCAGTACTTC. Translated: CASSSELTGLEQYF.

The chain recombines TRBV5-1 with TRBJ1-2; 7 nucleotides match TRBD1. CDR3 size: 14 residues. Trimming cost V 0 bases and J 1 base; bases outside gene matches: 0. Germline CDR1 reads SGHRS; CDR2 reads YFSETQ. In nucleotides, the CDR3 is TGCGCCAGCAGCTTGGGACAGGGTAACTATGGCTACACCTTC. The encoded protein is CASSLGQGNYGYTF.

This sequence joins TRBV7-2 and TRBJ1-2; D possibly corresponds to TRBD1 (5 bases). Germline V gives CDR1 SGHTA, CDR2 FQGNSA. The CDR3 contains 15 residues. The V gene lost 1 base and the J gene lost 10 bases, with 19 bases spanning the gap. The CDR3 nucleotides are TGTGCCAGCAGCTTAGGCTTAACCAGGGAACCCCCCTACACCTTC. Translated, it gives CASSLGLTREPPYTF.

CDR3 amino acids: CASSLELVPRVYEQYF. CDR3 DNA: TGTGCCAGCAGCTTAGAACTAGTCCCCCGGGTTTACGAGCAGTACTTC. The chain employs TRBV7-3 and TRBJ2-7, with D perhaps TRBD2 (5 bases). The CDR3 is 16 residues long. Trimming cost V 2 bases and J 4 bases, with 18 bases left between them. Germline V gene lookup returns CDR1 SGHTA and CDR2 FQGTGA.

The chain combines TRBV30 with TRBJ2-1; 7 bases map to TRBD2. V was pared by 1 base and J by 7 bases, with 4 bases of the junction left unmatched. The CDR3 loop spans 13 amino acids. Germline values: CDR1 GTSNPN, CDR2 SVGIG (reference sequence). CDR3 sequence: CAWSGLGGNEQFF. CDR3 nucleotide sequence: TGTGCCTGGAGTGGACTGGGGGGGAATGAGCAGTTCTTC.

The J gene is TRBJ1-1, the V gene TRBV2; no clear D. The V gene lost 11 bases and the J gene lost 2 bases, with 9 bases spanning the gap. Germline V gene data show CDR1 as SNHLY and CDR2 as FYNNEI. CDR3 size: 11 residues. CDR3 loop: CAARINTEAFF. CDR3 in DNA: TGTGCCGCTAGAATAAACACTGAAGCTTTCTTT. The variable domain in full, completed from reference TRBV2 and TRBJ1-1, reads EPEVTQTPSHQVTQMGQEVILRCVPISNHLYFYWYRQILGQKVEFLVSFYNNEISEKSEIFDDQFSVERPDGSNFTLKIRSTKLEDSAMYFCAARINTEAFFGQGTRLTVV.

The J gene is TRBJ2-7, the V gene TRBV9, with TRBD1 matching over 7 bases. The CDR3 spans 15 residues. The V gene end was trimmed by 5 bases and the J gene end by 5 bases; junction bases not matched to a gene: 13. Germline-derived CDR1 and CDR2 are SGDLS and YYNGEE. DNA of the CDR3: TGTGCCAGCAGTTTAACACCGGGACAGTCCCACGAGCAGTACTTC. Its translation: CASSLTPGQSHEQYF.

This rearrangement joins TRBV6-1 to TRBJ2-2, with TRBD2 matching over 10 bases. The ends lost 4 bases at V and 5 bases at J; junction bases unmatched: 4. CDR1 MNHNS and CDR2 SASEGT come from the germline V gene. The CDR3 has 15 amino acids. Here the CDR3 reads CASSVLAGSTGELFF. In DNA, the CDR3 is TGTGCCAGCAGTGTACTAGCGGGATCTACCGGGGAGCTGTTTTTT.

CDR3 region: CASRGTGGFGELFF. The CDR3 DNA sequence: TGTGCCAGCAGAGGGACAGGGGGCTTCGGGGAGCTGTTTTTT. V is TRBV2 and J is TRBJ2-2; TRBD1 matches 12 bases. The CDR3 extends over 14 amino acids. From germline, CDR1 is SNHLY and CDR2 FYNNEI. The V and J ends lost 6 bases and 7 bases, in that order; junction bases with no gene match: 3.

The count of this clone is one. V and J are TRBV5-1 and TRBJ1-1; 7 bases line up with TRBD1. The CDR3 has 12 residues. Germline lookup yields CDR1 SGHRS and CDR2 YFSETQ. V trimming: 0 bases; J trimming: 9 bases; junction bases outside the gene matches: 2. The CDR3 coding sequence is TGCGCCAGCAGCTTGGCGAGGGGGCAAGCTTTCTTT. Its translation is CASSLARGQAFF.

The V call is TRBV28, the J call TRBJ2-7; 7 nucleotides line up with TRBD1. The V segment lost 6 bases and the J segment 9 bases; nucleotides outside the gene matches: 8. Germline V gives CDR1 MDHEN, CDR2 SYDVKM. This CDR3 is 12 amino acids long. The chain's CDR3 is CASSSGQVRQYF. CDR3 DNA: TGTGCCAGCAGCTCCGGACAGGTTCGGCAGTACTTC. Full variable domain (outside the CDR3, taken from reference TRBV28 and TRBJ2-7): DVKVTQSSRYLVKRTGEKVFLECVQDMDHENMFWYRQDPGLGLRLIYFSYDVKMKEKGDIPEGYSVSREKKERFSLILESASTNQTSMYLCASSSGQVRQYFGPGTRLTVT.

This clone was recorded a few times. The chain joins TRBV5-4 to TRBJ1-2; a weak D match, TRBD1 (5 bases). Per the germline V gene, CDR1 is SGHNT and CDR2 is YYREEE (reference sequence). Trimming removed 5 bases at V and 6 bases at J, with 20 bases between. The CDR3 is 15 residues long. CDR3 DNA: TGTGCCAGCAGTTGGGGGGGTGTGCCCGATCATGGCTACACCTTC. Amino acids: CASSWGGVPDHGYTF.

V usage is TRBV7-6 and J usage is TRBJ2-1; 10 bases agree with TRBD1. This CDR3 has 13 residues. CDR1 and CDR2 from the germline V gene are SGHVS and FNYEAQ. Germline trimming cut 5 bases from V and 9 bases from J; bases unmatched to any gene: 4. The CDR3 spells CASSPTGGSEQFF. Written as DNA, the CDR3 is TGTGCCAGCAGCCCGACAGGGGGCAGTGAGCAGTTCTTC.

V usage is TRBV28 and J usage is TRBJ2-5; 11 bases are a match to TRBD2. Trimming removed 5 bases from V and 4 bases from J; junction bases left unmatched: 6. This CDR3 is 15 amino acids long. Germline assignment: CDR1 MDHEN and CDR2 SYDVKM. The CDR3 loop is CASSLGLAGPETQYF. CDR3 sequence (DNA): TGTGCCAGCAGTCTCGGACTAGCGGGTCCAGAGACCCAGTACTTC.

The chain carries TRBV9 and TRBJ1-5, with D hard to call. The V end lost 2 bases, the J end lost 0 bases, and 6 bases lay between the germline ends. Germline CDR1 SGDLS, CDR2 YYNGEE. The CDR3 is 14 residues long. Here the CDR3 reads CASSVEDSNQPQHF. In DNA, the CDR3 is TGTGCCAGCAGCGTGGAGGATAGCAATCAGCCCCAGCATTTT.

The chain recombines TRBV5-1 with TRBJ2-7; the D gene is possibly TRBD1 (5 bases). In germline, CDR1 is SGHRS, CDR2 YFSETQ. CDR3 length: 15 amino acids. Trimming removed 0 bases at V and 3 bases at J, with 13 bases between. The CDR3 here is CASSLGGAQYYEQYF. CDR3 coding DNA: TGCGCCAGCAGCTTGGGGGGCGCGCAGTACTACGAGCAGTACTTC.